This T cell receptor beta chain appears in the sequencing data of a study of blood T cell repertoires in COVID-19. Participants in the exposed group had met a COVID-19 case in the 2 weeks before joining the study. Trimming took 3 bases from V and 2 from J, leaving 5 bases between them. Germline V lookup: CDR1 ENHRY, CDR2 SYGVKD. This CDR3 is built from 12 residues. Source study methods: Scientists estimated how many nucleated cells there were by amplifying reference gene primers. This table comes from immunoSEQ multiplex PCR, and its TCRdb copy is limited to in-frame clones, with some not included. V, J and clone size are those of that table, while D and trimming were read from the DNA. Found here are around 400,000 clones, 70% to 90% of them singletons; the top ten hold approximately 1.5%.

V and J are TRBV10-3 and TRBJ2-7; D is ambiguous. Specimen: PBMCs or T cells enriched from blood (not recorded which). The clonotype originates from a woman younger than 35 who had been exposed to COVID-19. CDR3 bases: TGTGCCATCAGTGACTATGCCTACGAGCAGTACTTC. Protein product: CAISDYAYEQYF.